This T cell receptor beta chain was sequenced during a study of cytomegalovirus exposure and HLA in healthy donors (dated by TCRdb to about 2017). General notes on the study: An earlier analysis of under 600 of the donors reported approximately 270 Gb of sequence data and 117 million unique TCR beta sequences from approximately 180 million T cells. Along with the roughly 610-subject first cohort, a separate validation cohort of over a hundred different subjects was used. Among roughly 400 genotyped donors of the cohort, an average of roughly 240,000 unique TCR beta nucleotide sequences were sequenced per donor, approximately 20% of them non-productive. Because of strong linkage in the cohort, roughly five DR-DQ haplotypes were treated as single units for association and clustering. An early release that covered about 600 HLA-typed donors contained approximately 290 gigabases of sequencing data and 65 million to 100 million unique TCR sequences. Donor age, sex, ethnicity and CMV serostatus were compiled together with the repertoire data. HLA typing included class I and class II loci at four-digit resolution. Genome-wide SNP genotypes for about three fifths of the roughly 670 donors were used in a later genetic analysis, which treated that subset as a discovery cohort. All discovery cohort repertoires had been generated on a single sequencing platform. Using immunosequencing, the study profiled T cell repertoires from around 680 subjects and related those repertoires to cytomegalovirus serostatus. The genetic ancestry cluster associated with self-reported Caucasian donors included around 76% of the roughly 400 genotyped donors. The number of typed donors differed by locus: 629-630 for A, B, C, DRB1 and DQB1; approximately 540 for DQA1; around 580 for DPA1; and 450 to 480 for DPB1. In an earlier analysis of a few hundred of the donors, high-throughput TCR beta sequencing was used to judge whether each TCR beta V gene segment behaved as functional or pseudogenic. To study patterns of TCR occurrence, a later analysis re-analyzed previously published TCR beta repertoires from around 660 donors and added high-resolution HLA genotyping. High-throughput TCR immunosequencing, statistical association of individual TCRs with disease status, and machine learning were combined to predict cytomegalovirus infection status. The study aimed to test whether signatures of past pathogen exposure could be identified by cataloging public T cell receptors. Rather than drawing on any new phenotypic data, the later analysis identified candidate immune exposures from TCR beta sequences and the way those sequences occurred across donors. What the study reported, not specific to this receptor: A later genetic analysis associated a missense DCLRE1C variant with V-gene and J-gene trimming of TCR beta chains, and an independent cohort replicated the association. In a later analysis, HLA-associated TCR beta chains were found to be more clonally expanded and to have lower generation probabilities than equally common non-associated chains. The classifier was reported to diagnose cytomegalovirus status with high specificity and sensitivity in both the original and validation cohorts. In vitro tests confirmed that a few of the cytomegalovirus-associated TCR beta chains recognize cytomegalovirus antigens. Linkage disequilibrium might explain the correlated functional status among segregating V segments, but an unknown experimental factor could not be excluded. It was suggested by the authors that the approach could potentially be generalized to other disease states and immunological phenotypes. Broadly in line with IMGT annotations, most TCR beta V segments showed up in productive rearrangements about 87% or about 30% of the time in an earlier analysis of some 590 of the donors. A later genetic analysis reported fewer N-insertions in productive TCRs among donors in an Asian-associated ancestry cluster than the roughly 690-donor mean. Because HLA typing was missing for some donors at each locus, association tests included only the typed subset. A later analysis found that most CMV-associated TCR beta chains appeared HLA-restricted, with HLA associations seemingly driven largely by CMV exposure. The only immune exposure information available for the cohort was CMV serostatus. In the study, approximately 150 TCR beta chains were listed as associated with cytomegalovirus. A further reported finding was that TCR beta sequences accurately predicted the HLA-A and HLA-B alleles for most subjects in the first cohort. This cohort had only TCR beta chains sequenced, and the lack of alpha or paired-chain data limited which features could be detected. Across donors, most TCR sequences were observed very rarely, whereas some public TCRs were present in many individuals. The 87-base-pair reads could not distinguish some IMGT-functional V segments, including TRBV6-2 and TRBV6-3, so those segments were excluded. In a later analysis, TCR association rates were found to vary across HLA loci, with the most associated TCRs seen for DRB1 alleles and the fewest for HLA-C alleles. Because counts were too low, roughly 17 rarely observed V segments, including chromosome 9 orphons, were left out of the earlier analysis of 587 of the donors. A cluster of highly shared sequence variants was judged likely to represent a technical artifact of the sequencing pipeline. Presence/absence analyses assumed roughly uniform sequencing depth across donors, an assumption that may not hold. According to a later analysis, parvovirus B19, influenza, CMV and Epstein-Barr virus appeared linked to several top co-occurrence clusters. When HLA alleles, especially DR and DQ, strongly co-occurred, attributing TCR associations to individual alleles was difficult. Specific HLA alleles were associated with over 15,000 TCR beta sequences at a false discovery rate of 0.05 in a later analysis.

The cohort comprised hundreds of healthy bone marrow donors. Cohort members were all nominally healthy when sampled, although unrecorded immune exposures were likely present. The donor tested CMV seronegative, placing the donor among the 350 to 400 seronegative members of the cohort. Each donor provided a peripheral blood sample, and peripheral blood mononuclear cells were used for TCR beta sequencing. Genomic DNA extraction from the blood cell samples was performed with the Qiagen DNeasy Blood Extraction Kit. With regard to this clone: The antigen it binds to is not known. No much larger clonotype is one base removed from it; base qualities were not supplied.

To prepare the library, the immunoSEQ multiplex PCR assay was applied. A mixture of 60 forward primers for TCR Vbeta segments and 13 reverse primers for TCR Jbeta segments was used in the multiplex PCR. The CDR3 region of rearranged TCR beta genes was amplified from genomic DNA with a multiplex PCR assay. The Illumina HiSeq System was used to sequence the amplified TCR beta libraries as 87-base-pair reads. The authors' pipeline ran thus. In a later analysis, some 80 million unique TCR beta chains were counted across the 666 repertoires, and approximately 11 million of these chains were shared by at least two donors. A nearest-neighbor algorithm error-corrected the raw reads and collapsed the reads into unique sequences, merging closely related sequences to remove PCR and sequencing errors. CDR3 sequences were aligned to IMGT reference sequences to assign V, D and J gene segments. Each retained sequence needed at least a six-nucleotide match to both a V gene segment and a J gene segment. Rearrangements were classified as productive when the CDR3 lacked stop codons and remained in frame with V and J, and all other rearrangements were classified as non-productive. Following IMGT convention, CDR3 was defined as the stretch from the second conserved V-encoded cysteine to the conserved J-encoded phenylalanine. The earlier analysis of a few hundred of the donors excluded sequences that lacked an unambiguous match to a single V gene segment. An earlier analysis of roughly 590 of the donors called V segments functional above 56.7% productive rearrangements and segregating when the between-donor standard deviation exceeded 5%. A statistical classification framework was built to diagnose cytomegalovirus status from the catalog of TCR beta chain sequences. V and J gene assignment, in a later analysis, came from comparing TCR nucleotide sequences with IMGT/GENE-DB human TR gene sequences. A later analysis assigned CDR3 sequences and most-parsimonious VDJ recombination scenarios with the TCRdist pipeline. In a later analysis, every TCR beta chain was defined by the combination of its CDR3 amino acid sequence and its V-gene family, and reads without a unique V-gene family were dropped. As a way to deal with suspected cross-contamination and a sequencing artifact, a later analysis dropped hundreds of nucleotide sequences that were highly shared and had low generation probability. In a later analysis, a clonal expansion index for each public chain was calculated from normalized within-repertoire ranks of inferred template counts. In a later analysis, generation probabilities were computed using a VDJ recombination model fitted to out-of-frame rearrangements, and the results were checked against IGoR. In a later analysis, hypergeometric tests were used to score TCR-TCR, TCR-HLA and TCR-CMV co-occurrence, with a repertoire-size bias correction applied to TCR pairs. A later analysis estimated false discovery rates by permuting HLA or CMV assignments 20 times. In a later analysis, co-occurring TCRs were grouped using DBSCAN, and TCRdist sequence similarity was added for clustering within HLA-allele-positive subsets. Repertoires with fewer than 30,000 or more than 120,000 public chains were left out of co-occurrence clustering, as were five repertoires with anomalous nucleotide sharing. Entries here come from immuneACCESS through TCRdb and include only in-frame sequences with V and J called. Some clones fail to appear in such tables; in the studies checked, an unresolved V gene covers under half of the shortfall, and the cause of the remainder is unknown. V, J and clone size reflect that table, while D and trimming were determined from the DNA. This sample gives about 150,000 clones in total; around 86% of them show up just once. In total, the top ten clones hold under 3.5% of the sample.

V is shortened by 1 base, J by 8 bases, and the region joining them spans 23 bases. From its cysteine to its phenylalanine, the CDR3 spans 17 amino acids. The retained sequence is limited to the CDR3, 51 bases, with the frame set at the first base. The germline V gene (reference sequence) yields SEHNR for CDR1 and FQNEAQ for CDR2. Sequencing used PBMCs. The TCR originated in a woman aged 25 to 39 in good health and CMV-seronegative. Recombination linked TRBV7-9 to TRBJ1-2, and TRBD1 may be the D gene, going by 6 matching bases. The DNA sequence follows: TGTGCCAGCAGCTTAGTAGGTTTGGGCTCACAGGGTAACGGCTACACCTTC. Its translation is CASSLVGLGSQGNGYTF.